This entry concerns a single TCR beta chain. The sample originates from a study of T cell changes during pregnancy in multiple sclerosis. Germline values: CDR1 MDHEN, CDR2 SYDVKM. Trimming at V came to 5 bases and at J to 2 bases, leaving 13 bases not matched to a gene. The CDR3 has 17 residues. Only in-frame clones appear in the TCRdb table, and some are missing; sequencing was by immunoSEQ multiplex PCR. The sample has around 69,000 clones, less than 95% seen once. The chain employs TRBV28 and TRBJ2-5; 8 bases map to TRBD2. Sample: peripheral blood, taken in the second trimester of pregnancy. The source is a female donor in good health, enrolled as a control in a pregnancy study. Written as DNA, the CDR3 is TGTGCCAGCAGTCGTAGGAAGGGATCGGGAGGGCAAGAGACCCAGTACTTC. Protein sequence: CASSRRKGSGGQETQYF.